Listed below are T cell receptor beta chains from one sample, sequenced in a study of radiation and T cells in renal cell carcinoma. Measured with immunoSEQ multiplex PCR; TCRdb has only the in-frame clones, and not every one. The sample lists 55,000 to 65,000 clones; 78% were seen once. Sequenced material: blood, taken from a patient whose treatment included radiotherapy and nephrectomy. All receptors derive from a man aged 55 to 69 with renal cell carcinoma. CDR3s include the opening cysteine and the closing phenylalanine or tryptophan. D genes are given only for firm matches. Size is omitted from some rows. Given values are once, few, many or a class for expanded clones.

size,D,V,J,DNA,CDR3
NA,TRBD2,TRBV6-4,TRBJ2-3,TGTGCCAGCAGAACTAGGGCGGGAGAGGTAGATACGCAGTATTTT,CASRTRAGEVDTQYF
once,TRBD2,TRBV4-3,TRBJ2-5,TGCGCCAGCAGCCAAGATCTTGTCCTAGCGGGGGGTCAAGAGACCCAGTACTTC,CASSQDLVLAGGQETQYF
NA,TRBD1,TRBV15,TRBJ1-2,TGTGCCACCAGCTGGCCCGGGACAGGCTATGGCTACACCTTC,CATSWPGTGYGYTF
NA,NA,TRBV10-3,TRBJ1-5,TGTGCCATCAGTGAGGACAGCAATCAGCCCCAGCATTTT,CAISEDSNQPQHF
NA,NA,TRBV6-6,TRBJ2-3,TGTGCCAGCAGGGCTAGCGAGAATCAAGATACGCAGTATTTT,CASRASENQDTQYF
NA,NA,TRBV19,TRBJ1-1,TGTGCCAGTAGTATAGGCAGGGTCCAGAACACTGAAGCTTTCTTT,CASSIGRVQNTEAFF
NA,NA,TRBV7-8,TRBJ2-3,TGTGCCAGCAGCATATCAGGGGGGCAAAGCACAGATACGCAGTATTTT,CASSISGGQSTDTQYF
NA,NA,TRBV12-5,TRBJ2-5,TGTGCTAGTGGTTTGGTACCTGAAGCGCTGACCCAGTACTTC,CASGLVPEALTQYF
NA,NA,TRBV5-1,TRBJ2-1,TGCGCCAGCAGCTTGGATCTCCGGGGAAATGAGCAGTTCTTC,CASSLDLRGNEQFF
NA,TRBD2,TRBV10-3,TRBJ2-1,TGTGCCATCTCGATCGGGGGGGAGGGATACAATGAGCAGTTCTTC,CAISIGGEGYNEQFF
few,NA,TRBV29-1,TRBJ1-4,TGCAGCGTTGAAGACAGGGGAACTAATGAAAAACTGTTTTTT,CSVEDRGTNEKLFF
NA,TRBD1,TRBV19,TRBJ2-7,TGTGCCAGTAGTGCTACCGGGACAGACGCTTACGAGCAGTACTTC,CASSATGTDAYEQYF
NA,NA,TRBV2,TRBJ2-3,TGTGCCAGCAGCCCACTTTCGGCTAGCGGCACAGATACGCAGTATTTT,CASSPLSASGTDTQYF
NA,NA,TRBV13,TRBJ1-2,TGTGCCAGCAGCTTCGGGAAGACTACCTATGGCTACACCTTC,CASSFGKTTYGYTF
NA,TRBD1,TRBV19,TRBJ1-3,TGTGCCAGTTGCGGACAGGCTAGCTCTGGAAACACCATATATTTT,CASCGQASSGNTIYF
NA,TRBD1,TRBV6-5,TRBJ2-5,TGTGCCAGCAGTCGGGACAGGGGGCGGGAGACCCAGTACTTC,CASSRDRGRETQYF
NA,NA,TRBV9,TRBJ1-2,TGTGCCAGCAGCGCCCCTGACAGCAACTATGGCTACACCTTC,CASSAPDSNYGYTF
few,NA,TRBV2,TRBJ2-5,TGTGCCAGCAGGGGAGGACAAGAAGAGACCCAGTACTTC,CASRGGQEETQYF
NA,NA,TRBV5-6,TRBJ2-2,TGTGCCAGCAGCTTGGCGGCCTGGAACACCGGGGAGCTGTTTTTT,CASSLAAWNTGELFF
once,TRBD2,TRBV7-3,TRBJ2-2,TGTGCCAGCAGCTCTACTAGCGTCGCGAACACCGGGGAGCTGTTTTTT,CASSSTSVANTGELFF
NA,TRBD2,TRBV11-3,TRBJ2-5,TGTGCCAGCAGCCCGGGGGGGCGCCCCCAAGAGACCCAGTACTTC,CASSPGGRPQETQYF
many,TRBD1,TRBV7-9,TRBJ1-6,TGTGCCAGCAGCCCCGGGACAGGCGATAATTCACCCCTCCACTTT,CASSPGTGDNSPLHF
once,NA,TRBV5-1,TRBJ2-3,TGCGCCAGCAGCCGACGAGATACGCAGTATTTT,CASSRRDTQYF
NA,NA,TRBV20-1,TRBJ2-1,TGCAGTGCTACCCGACAGCAGTTCTTC,CSATRQQFF
NA,NA,TRBV2,TRBJ1-6,TGTGCCAGCAGTGAGAGGAGCTCCTATAATTCACCCCTCCACTTT,CASSERSSYNSPLHF
NA,NA,TRBV13,TRBJ2-1,TGTGCCAGCAGCACGAGGACAGCCAACTACAATGAGCAGTTCTTC,CASSTRTANYNEQFF
NA,NA,TRBV29-1,TRBJ1-2,TGCAGCGTTGAAGTCGTGTGGGGGGTCGACTATGGCTACACCTTC,CSVEVVWGVDYGYTF
NA,NA,TRBV11-3,TRBJ2-3,TGTGCCAGCAGCTTAGGTTCGGTAGATGGGGATACGCAGTATTTT,CASSLGSVDGDTQYF
NA,NA,TRBV7-8,TRBJ1-5,TGTGCCAGCAGCAGAATAGGGGGCAATCAGCCCCAGCATTTT,CASSRIGGNQPQHF
NA,TRBD1,TRBV18,TRBJ2-7,TGTGCCAGCTCACCTATCGACAGGGACGACTACGAGCAGTACTTC,CASSPIDRDDYEQYF
once,TRBD1,TRBV19,TRBJ1-2,TGTGCCAGTAGTGTCGCAAACAGGGGCAGGGGCTATGGCTACACCTTC,CASSVANRGRGYGYTF
NA,NA,TRBV6-4,TRBJ1-1,TGTGCCAGCAGTAGCTCCGGGACACGGACTGGGGGCACTGAAGCTTTCTTT,CASSSSGTRTGGTEAFF
NA,NA,TRBV7-2,TRBJ2-5,TGTGCCAGCAAGGTGGCTGGAGGGTTCGCCGAGACCCAGTACTTC,CASKVAGGFAETQYF
NA,TRBD1,TRBV7-6,TRBJ2-3,TGTGCCAGCAGCTTACCCGGGACAGGCTACACAGATACGCAGTATTTT,CASSLPGTGYTDTQYF
few,TRBD1,TRBV28,TRBJ2-5,TGTGCCAGCAACTTAGGGACAGGTTCCCAAGAGACCCAGTACTTC,CASNLGTGSQETQYF
NA,TRBD1,TRBV30,TRBJ1-2,TGTGCCTGGAGTGTACATAAGGGGGCGGGCTATGGCTACACCTTC,CAWSVHKGAGYGYTF
NA,NA,TRBV10-3,TRBJ1-2,TGTGCCATCAGTGAGTCCGAAAACAGGGTCTATGGCTACACCTTC,CAISESENRVYGYTF
NA,TRBD2,TRBV11-2,TRBJ2-5,TGTGCCAGCAGCTTAGGGCTAGCGGGGGCCCAAGAGACCCAGTACTTC,CASSLGLAGAQETQYF
NA,NA,TRBV2,TRBJ1-2,TGTGCCAGCAGTGAACCCGGAGGGGGTGGATATGGCTACACCTTC,CASSEPGGGGYGYTF
NA,TRBD1,TRBV5-1,TRBJ2-3,TGCGCCAGCAGCCTGTTACAGGGGCCGGGCACAGATACGCAGTATTTT,CASSLLQGPGTDTQYF
NA,NA,TRBV15,TRBJ2-5,TGTGCCACCAAGGCTACGCGGGGGCCCCAAGAGACCCAGTACTTC,CATKATRGPQETQYF
NA,NA,TRBV11-2,TRBJ2-1,TGTGCCAGCAGGCGGGGTGGCGCGGGGAGCTCCTACAATGAGCAGTTCTTC,CASRRGGAGSSYNEQFF
NA,TRBD1,TRBV7-2,TRBJ1-3,TGTGCCAGCAGCTTAGCAGGGGGCCGAGGAAACACCATATATTTT,CASSLAGGRGNTIYF
NA,TRBD2,TRBV11-2,TRBJ2-5,TGTGCCAGCAGCTTAGTGGGGACTAGCGGGGGGTGGTACCAAGAGACCCAGTACTTC,CASSLVGTSGGWYQETQYF
NA,TRBD1,TRBV6-6,TRBJ2-7,TGTGCCAGCAGTTCGACAGGGTCCTACGAGCAGTACTTC,CASSSTGSYEQYF
NA,TRBD2,TRBV7-2,TRBJ2-7,TGTGCCAGCAGCGGTACTAGCGGGCGTTCCTACGAGCAGTACTTC,CASSGTSGRSYEQYF
NA,NA,TRBV29-1,TRBJ1-4,TGCAGCGCCGGACCAACTAATGAAAAACTGTTTTTT,CSAGPTNEKLFF
NA,NA,TRBV9,TRBJ2-3,TGTGCCAGCAGCGCCCGGACTAACACAGATACGCAGTATTTT,CASSARTNTDTQYF
NA,TRBD2,TRBV14,TRBJ2-3,TGTGCCAGCAGCCAGGAGCGGGGGTGGTCAGATACGCAGTATTTT,CASSQERGWSDTQYF